This T cell receptor beta chain stems from a study of T cell changes during pregnancy in multiple sclerosis. Trimming pared 7 bases from V and 4 bases from J, leaving 13 bases between. Per the germline V gene, CDR1 is SGHTA and CDR2 is FQGNSA. The CDR3 contains 13 residues. The method was immunoSEQ multiplex PCR; TCRdb's version includes in-frame clones alone and lacks a portion of them. The table has about 73,000 clones, 92% seen once. This receptor was identified in a female donor in good health, enrolled as a control in a pregnancy study. The rearrangement joins TRBV7-2 to TRBJ2-5; D possibly corresponds to TRBD1 (5 bases). The material was peripheral blood, obtained in the third trimester of pregnancy. The CDR3 region is CASTSRVGETQYF. As DNA, the CDR3 is TGTGCCAGCACCTCCAGGGTAGGAGAGACCCAGTACTTC. The full variable domain, in which reference TRBV7-2 and TRBJ2-5 provide the parts outside the CDR3, is GAGVSQSPSNKVTEKGKDVELRCDPISGHTALYWYRQSLGQGLEFLIYFQGNSAPDKSGLPSDRFSAERTGGSVSTLTIQRTQQEDSAVYLCASTSRVGETQYFGPGTRLLVL.